This T cell receptor beta chain was captured in a study of blood T cell repertoires in COVID-19. Study-wide background: Whether acute or convalescent, the COVID-19 samples came from the United States, Italy and Spain.

CDR3 length equals 17 residues. Trimming at V came to 0 bases and at J to 3 bases, leaving 7 bases not matched to a gene. CDR1 SGDLS and CDR2 YYNGEE come from the germline V gene. The table came from immunoSEQ multiplex PCR; TCRdb's copy has only in-frame clones and leaves some out. The sample lists more than 60,000 clones, about four fifths seen once, with 8% to 13% in the top ten. Sequencing was done on a sample of peripheral blood. The rearrangement uses TRBV9 and TRBJ2-3, with 10 bases fitting TRBD2. This receptor was obtained from a man aged 60 to 75 with acute or convalescent COVID-19. DNA for the CDR3: TGTGCCAGCAGCGTAGAGGTTAGCGGGGGGCGAACAGATACGCAGTATTTT. Its translation: CASSVEVSGGRTDTQYF.